This TCR beta chain was recorded in a study of T cell changes during pregnancy in multiple sclerosis. Sequencing used immunoSEQ multiplex PCR; TCRdb keeps in-frame clones, though not all of them. The sample shows 30,000 to 50,000 clones, about 90% of them seen only once. The CDR3 is made up of 16 amino acids. V shed 3 bases and J shed 7 bases, with 19 bases lying between them. Germline V gene lookup returns CDR1 KGHSH and CDR2 LQKENI. This clonotype was obtained from a female donor with multiple sclerosis, enrolled in a pregnancy study. This specimen was CD4+ T cells from peripheral blood mononuclear cells, taken in the third trimester of pregnancy. This chain links TRBV18 with TRBJ2-1, with D possibly being TRBD1 (6 bases). In nucleotides, the CDR3 is TGTGCCAGCTCACCGCGCGACTTAGACAGGCTAAATGAGCAGTTCTTC. Residues: CASSPRDLDRLNEQFF.